Listed below are T cell receptor beta chains from one sample, sequenced in a study of molecular identifiers for immune sequencing clone quantification. MiXCR, applied by TCRdb to the PCR reads, yields one record per CDR3 protein. Here the sample spans approximately 630,000 distinct CDR3 sequences, roughly 25% being singletons. Sequencing was performed on naive CD8+ T cells from blood, with Jurkat cell RNA spiked in. These receptors came from a human donor in good health. Some libraries in this study had Jurkat cell RNA spiked in. Both conserved end residues are part of each CDR3. A D gene is named only where the DNA matches it firmly. Where a row states a size, it is once, few, many or the class of an expanded clone; other rows omit it.

D gene	clone size	V gene	J gene	CDR3 protein	CDR3 DNA
.	many	TRBV29-1	TRBJ1-4	CSVGTDNEKLFF	TGCAGCGTTGGGACAGATAATGAAAAACTGTTTTTT
TRBD2	few	TRBV4-3	TRBJ2-7	CASSQDLAGGGYEQYF	TGCGCCAGCAGCCAAGATTTAGCGGGAGGTGGATACGAGCAGTACTTC
.	.	TRBV27	TRBJ2-7	CASSLNHPGTEQYF	TGTGCCAGCAGTTTAAATCACCCAGGGACCGAGCAGTACTTC
.	many	TRBV19	TRBJ2-5	CASSTSQETQYF	TGTGCCAGTAGTACCAGCCAAGAGACCCAGTACTTC
TRBD1	many	TRBV29-1	TRBJ2-5	CSVEDPGQGQETQYF	TGCAGCGTTGAAGATCCGGGACAGGGACAAGAGACCCAGTACTTC
.	.	TRBV30	TRBJ2-1	CAWGHGREGFF	TGTGCCTGGGGTCACGGCCGCGAGGGGTTCTTC
.	many	TRBV5-6	TRBJ2-7	CASSITGIEYEQYF	TGTGCCAGCAGCATTACAGGGATAGAGTACGAGCAGTACTTC
TRBD1	many	TRBV7-6	TRBJ2-7	CASSKDRVSYEQYF	TGTGCCAGCTCGAAGGACAGGGTCAGCTACGAGCAGTACTTC
TRBD1	few	TRBV11-2	TRBJ2-1	CASSLTGGSRNEQFF	TGTGCCAGCAGCCTTACAGGGGGCTCGAGGAATGAGCAGTTCTTC
.	few	TRBV24-1	TRBJ2-5	CATSDFSGETQYF	TGTGCCACCAGTGATTTTTCGGGAGAGACCCAGTACTTC
.	.	TRBV20-1	TRBJ1-2	CSARPSTGKGYTF	TGCAGTGCTAGACCAAGTACGGGGAAAGGCTACACCTTC
.	once	TRBV6-1	TRBJ2-5	CASSVTPRPGQATPYF	TGTGCCAGCAGTGTCACCCCCCGGCCGGGCCAAGCGACCCCGTACTTC
.	.	TRBV4-3	TRBJ2-6	CASGPSSGANVLTF	TGCGCCAGCGGCCCGTCATCTGGGGCCAACGTCCTGACTTTC
TRBD2	many	TRBV29-1	TRBJ2-7	CSVETSETYEQYF	TGCAGCGTAGAGACTAGCGAAACCTACGAGCAGTACTTC
.	many	TRBV7-9	TRBJ2-2	CASSLVRTETNTGELFF	TGTGCCAGCAGCTTAGTCAGAACAGAGACGAACACCGGGGAGCTGTTTTTT
TRBD1	.	TRBV18	TRBJ2-7	CASSPETGYEQYF	TGTGCCAGCTCACCCGAGACAGGGTACGAGCAGTACTTC
.	.	TRBV5-3	TRBJ2-7	CTSSPGLNYEQYF	TGTACCAGCAGCCCGGGACTGAACTACGAGCAGTACTTC
.	.	TRBV6-9	TRBJ1-5	CASSLDSSQSAPAF	TGTGCCAGCAGCCTCGACAGTAGTCAATCAGCCCCAGCATTT
TRBD2	few	TRBV6-2/TRBV6-3	TRBJ2-7	CASRIAGVYEQYF	TGTGCCAGCAGGATAGCGGGAGTTTACGAGCAGTACTTC
.	.	TRBV19	TRBJ1-4	CATSGAGSEKLFF	TGTGCCACCTCCGGGGCCGGGAGTGAAAAACTGTTTTTT
TRBD2	.	TRBV9	TRBJ2-1	CVSSTTSGSLNEQFF	TGTGTCAGCAGCACAACTAGCGGGAGTCTCAATGAGCAGTTCTTC
.	many	TRBV14	TRBJ2-3	CASSQEFGTPPADTQYF	TGTGCCAGCAGCCAAGAATTTGGGACTCCGCCCGCAGATACGCAGTATTTT
.	many	TRBV7-2	TRBJ2-1	CASSLSAYNEQFF	TGTGCCAGCAGCTTATCCGCATACAATGAGCAGTTCTTC
TRBD1	few	TRBV20-1	TRBJ2-7	CSASGGYGQGYEQYF	TGCAGTGCTAGCGGGGGATACGGACAGGGGTACGAGCAGTACTTC
.	.	TRBV19	TRBJ2-7	CASSIGQASYEQYF	TGTGCCAGTAGTATAGGACAGGCCTCCTACGAGCAGTACTTC
.	.	TRBV20-1	TRBJ2-1	CSARDGSRDTYNEQFF	TGCAGTGCTAGAGACGGATCCCGGGACACATACAATGAGCAGTTCTTC
.	.	TRBV4-1	TRBJ1-2	CASRRVDGPGNLYGYTF	TGCGCCAGCCGCCGAGTCGATGGGCCAGGGAACCTTTATGGCTACACCTTC
TRBD1	.	TRBV4-3	TRBJ2-1	CASSRRDSDYNEQFF	TGCGCCAGCAGCCGCCGGGACAGTGATTACAATGAGCAGTTCTTC
.	.	TRBV5-1	TRBJ1-1	CVSGPQHSNTEAFF	TGCGTCAGCGGACCTCAACATTCGAACACTGAAGCTTTCTTT
.	many	TRBV20-1	TRBJ2-7	CSASSWGLREQYF	TGCAGTGCTAGTTCTTGGGGTCTGAGGGAGCAGTACTTC
.	.	TRBV7-9	TRBJ1-2	CASSFTCYGYTF	TGTGCCAGCAGCTTCACCTGCTATGGCTACACCTTC
TRBD1	.	TRBV19	TRBJ2-6	CATTMGTGAYGGANVLTF	TGTGCCACCACGATGGGGACAGGGGCCTACGGCGGGGCCAACGTCCTGACTTTC
.	.	TRBV19	TRBJ2-7	CASSTGDTLFWEQYF	TGTGCCAGTAGTACCGGGGACACCCTTTTTTGGGAGCAGTACTTC
.	many	TRBV3-1	TRBJ1-5	CASSPMGLQPQHF	TGTGCCAGCAGCCCTATGGGTCTCCAGCCCCAGCATTTT
.	many	TRBV20-1	TRBJ1-1	CSARASEETEAFF	TGCAGTGCTAGAGCTTCAGAAGAGACTGAAGCTTTCTTT
.	many	TRBV27	TRBJ1-1	CASSSRGMNTEAFF	TGTGCCAGCAGTTCCAGGGGCATGAACACTGAAGCTTTCTTT
.	many	TRBV2	TRBJ1-1	CASNVYGNTEAFF	TGTGCCAGCAACGTCTACGGTAACACTGAAGCTTTCTTT
.	.	TRBV4-3	TRBJ2-7	CASSQGAENYEQYF	TGCGCCAGCAGCCAAGGGGCGGAAAACTACGAGCAGTACTTC
TRBD1	few	TRBV27	TRBJ1-4	CASSVSPRGPNEKLFF	TGTGCCAGCAGCGTCTCCCCGAGGGGGCCTAATGAAAAACTGTTTTTT
.	few	TRBV7-9	TRBJ2-1	CASSLSRQTNNEQFF	TGTGCCAGCAGCTTATCTCGACAGACTAACAATGAGCAGTTCTTC
TRBD1	few	TRBV20-1	TRBJ1-1	CSARDRQGSYRTEAFF	TGCAGTGCTAGAGATAGACAGGGGAGCTATCGAACTGAAGCTTTCTTT
TRBD1	many	TRBV7-2	TRBJ2-7	CASSIPGQGLYEQYF	TGTGCCAGCAGTATACCGGGACAGGGCCTCTACGAGCAGTACTTC
TRBD1	many	TRBV19	TRBJ2-3	CASKTGVGTDTQYF	TGTGCCAGTAAGACAGGGGTAGGCACAGATACGCAGTATTTT
.	many	TRBV12-3/TRBV12-4	TRBJ1-5	CASSPQGSNQPQHF	TGTGCCAGCAGTCCTCAGGGTAGCAATCAGCCCCAGCATTTT
TRBD1	.	TRBV19	TRBJ1-5	CASSNNRTGGTQPQHF	TGTGCCAGTAGTAATAACCGGACAGGGGGCACTCAGCCCCAGCATTTT
.	few	TRBV7-9	TRBJ2-1	CASSLATGGYVLSNEQFF	TGTGCCAGCAGCTTAGCGACAGGAGGATATGTTTTGTCGAATGAGCAGTTCTTC
.	many	TRBV14	TRBJ1-1	CASSQDGQDTNTEAFF	TGTGCCAGCAGCCAAGACGGCCAGGACACGAACACTGAAGCTTTCTTT
TRBD2	.	TRBV19	TRBJ2-2	CASSITSGKNVTGELFF	TGTGCCAGTAGTATCACTAGCGGGAAGAATGTTACCGGGGAGCTGTTTTTT
.	many	TRBV27	TRBJ2-3	CASSLMGAGGTDTQYF	TGTGCCAGCAGTTTAATGGGCGCAGGGGGCACAGATACGCAGTATTTT
TRBD2	many	TRBV6-5	TRBJ2-7	CASFPKGTGLAGAPLYEQYF	TGTGCCAGCTTCCCCAAGGGAACCGGACTAGCGGGGGCCCCGCTTTACGAGCAGTACTTC